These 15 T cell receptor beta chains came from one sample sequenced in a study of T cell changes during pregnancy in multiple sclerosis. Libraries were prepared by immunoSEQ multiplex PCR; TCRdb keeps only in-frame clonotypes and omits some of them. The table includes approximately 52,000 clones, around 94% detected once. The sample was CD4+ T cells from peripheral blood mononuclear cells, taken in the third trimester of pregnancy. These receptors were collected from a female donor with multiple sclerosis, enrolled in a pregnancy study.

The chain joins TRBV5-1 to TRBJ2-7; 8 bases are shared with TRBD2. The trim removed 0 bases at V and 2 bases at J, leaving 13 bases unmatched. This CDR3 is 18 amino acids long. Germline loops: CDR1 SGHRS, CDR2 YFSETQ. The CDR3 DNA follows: TGCGCCAGCAGCTTGGGCGTTCCGGGGGGAGCGGGGGCCTACGAGCAGTACTTC. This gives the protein CASSLGVPGGAGAYEQYF.

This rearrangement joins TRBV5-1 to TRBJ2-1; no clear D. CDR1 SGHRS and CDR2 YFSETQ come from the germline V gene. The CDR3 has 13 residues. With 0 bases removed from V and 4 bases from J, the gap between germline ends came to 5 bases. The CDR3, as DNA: TGCGCCAGCAGCTTGGGTCAATACAATGAGCAGTTCTTC. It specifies CASSLGQYNEQFF.

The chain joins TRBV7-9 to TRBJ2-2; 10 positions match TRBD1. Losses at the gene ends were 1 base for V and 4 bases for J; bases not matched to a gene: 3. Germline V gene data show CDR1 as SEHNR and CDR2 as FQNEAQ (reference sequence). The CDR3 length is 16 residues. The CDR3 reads CASSLVGTGVTGELFF. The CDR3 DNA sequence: TGTGCCAGCAGCTTAGTCGGGACAGGGGTCACCGGGGAGCTGTTTTTT.

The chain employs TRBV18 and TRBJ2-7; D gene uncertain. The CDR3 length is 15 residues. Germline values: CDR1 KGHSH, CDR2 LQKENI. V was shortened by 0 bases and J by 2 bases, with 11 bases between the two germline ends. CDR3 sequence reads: CASSPPRGPPYEQYF. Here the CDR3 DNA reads TGTGCCAGCTCACCACCCCGAGGTCCCCCCTACGAGCAGTACTTC. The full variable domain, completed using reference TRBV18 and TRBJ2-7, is NAGVMQNPRHLVRRRGQEARLRCSPMKGHSHVYWYRQLPEEGLKFMVYLQKENIIDESGMPKERFSAEFPKEGPSILRIQQVVRGDSAAYFCASSPPRGPPYEQYFGPGTRLTVT.

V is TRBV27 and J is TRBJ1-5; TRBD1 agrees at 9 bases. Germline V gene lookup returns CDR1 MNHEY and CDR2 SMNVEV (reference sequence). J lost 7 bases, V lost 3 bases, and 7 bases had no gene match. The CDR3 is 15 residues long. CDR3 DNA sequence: TGTGCCAGCAGTTTTTCCGGGACAGGGAAACAGCCCCAGCATTTT. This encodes CASSFSGTGKQPQHF.

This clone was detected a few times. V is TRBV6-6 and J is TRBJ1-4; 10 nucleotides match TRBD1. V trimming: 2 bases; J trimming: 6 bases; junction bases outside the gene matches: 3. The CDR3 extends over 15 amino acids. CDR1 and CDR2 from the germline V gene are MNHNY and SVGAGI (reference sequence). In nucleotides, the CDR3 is TGTGCCAGCAGTTACACCGGGACAGGGGATGAAAAACTGTTTTTT. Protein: CASSYTGTGDEKLFF.

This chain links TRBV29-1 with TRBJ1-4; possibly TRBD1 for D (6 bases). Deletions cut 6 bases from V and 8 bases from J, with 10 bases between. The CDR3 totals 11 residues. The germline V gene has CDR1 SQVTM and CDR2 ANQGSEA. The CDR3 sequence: CSVDSGEKLFF. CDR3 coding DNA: TGCAGCGTGGACAGTGGGGAAAAACTGTTTTTT.

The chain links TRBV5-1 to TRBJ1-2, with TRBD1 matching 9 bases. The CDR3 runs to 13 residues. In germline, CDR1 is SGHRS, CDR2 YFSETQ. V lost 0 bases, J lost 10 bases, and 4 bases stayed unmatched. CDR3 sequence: CASSLEQGASYTF. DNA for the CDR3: TGCGCCAGCAGCTTGGAACAGGGGGCCTCCTACACCTTC.

CDR3 in amino acids: CASKDRSTDTQYF. The DNA for the CDR3 is TGTGCCAGCAAGGACAGGAGCACAGATACGCAGTATTTT. The rearrangement joins TRBV2 to TRBJ2-3, with 7 bases lining up with TRBD1. V lost 7 bases, J lost 0 bases, and 1 base stayed unmatched. Germline CDR1 and CDR2: SNHLY and FYNNEI. The CDR3 is 13 amino acids.

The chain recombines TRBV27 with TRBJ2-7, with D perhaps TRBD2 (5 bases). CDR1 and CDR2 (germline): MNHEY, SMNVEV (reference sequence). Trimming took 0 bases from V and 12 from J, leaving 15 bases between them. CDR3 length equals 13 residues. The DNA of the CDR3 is TGTGCCAGCAGTTTATCAGTGGGGAGAAAGCGGTACTTC. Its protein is CASSLSVGRKRYF.

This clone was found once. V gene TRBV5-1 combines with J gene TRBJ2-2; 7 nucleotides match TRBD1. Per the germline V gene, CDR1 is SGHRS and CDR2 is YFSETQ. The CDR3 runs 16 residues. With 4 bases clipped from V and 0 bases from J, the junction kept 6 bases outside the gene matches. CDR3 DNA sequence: TGCGCCAGCAGCACAAACAGGGGTTCGAACACCGGGGAGCTGTTTTTT. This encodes CASSTNRGSNTGELFF.

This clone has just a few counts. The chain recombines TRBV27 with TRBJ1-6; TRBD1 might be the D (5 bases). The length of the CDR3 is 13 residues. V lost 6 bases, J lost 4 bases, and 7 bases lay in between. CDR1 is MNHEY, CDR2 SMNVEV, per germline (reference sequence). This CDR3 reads CASRAGYNSPLHF. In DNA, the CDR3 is TGTGCCAGCAGGGCAGGGTATAATTCACCCCTCCACTTT.

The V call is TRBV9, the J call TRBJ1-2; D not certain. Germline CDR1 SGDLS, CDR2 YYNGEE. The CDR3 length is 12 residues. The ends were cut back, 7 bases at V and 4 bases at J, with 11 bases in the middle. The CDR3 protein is CASSEAGYGYTF. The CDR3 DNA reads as TGTGCCAGCTCGGAGGCGGGCTATGGCTACACCTTC.

The CDR3 is CASSLQGSSYEQYF. The CDR3 DNA is TGTGCCAGCAGCTTACAGGGTTCGTCCTACGAGCAGTACTTC. The chain is built from TRBV5-5 and TRBJ2-7; tentative D call: TRBD1 (6 bases). Trimming stripped 2 bases from V and 1 base from J, with 10 bases between. The CDR3 runs to 14 residues. The germline V gene has CDR1 SGHKS and CDR2 YYEKEE (reference sequence).

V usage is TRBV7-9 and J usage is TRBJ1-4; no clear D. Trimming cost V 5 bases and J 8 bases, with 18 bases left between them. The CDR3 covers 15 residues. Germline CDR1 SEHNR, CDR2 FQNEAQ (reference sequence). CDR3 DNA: TGTGCCAGCAGCGCGGGTGGGGTGATGAAGGAAAAACTGTTTTTT. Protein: CASSAGGVMKEKLFF.